This TCR beta chain was profiled in a study of tumor-infiltrating lymphocytes in primary liver carcinoma. The input was approximately 0.45 ug total RNA; TCR beta cDNA was made from it with a constant-region primer. A slightly modified ARM-PCR protocol with three nested multiplex PCR rounds produced these TCR beta libraries. PCR rounds one and two used TRBV1-TRBV30 forward primers with a C-beta reverse primer for around 10 cycles each. MiXCR, applied by TCRdb to the multiplex PCR reads, yields one record per CDR3 protein. Here the sample spans approximately 190,000 distinct CDR3 sequences, around 81% being singletons. The count of this clonotype is one. One junction end does not reproduce the germline sequence, and a read error may be involved. Total RNA and DNA came together from roughly 20-30 mg of bulk tissue without cell sorting. CDR3 size: 15 residues. CDR1 is SQVTM and CDR2 is ANQGSEA in the germline V gene.

The sequence was collected from a man between 35 and 55 years old with primary liver carcinoma and hepatitis B virus infection. The sequenced sample was tumor tissue from primary liver carcinoma. The rearrangement joins TRBV29-1 to TRBJ1-2, with D perhaps TRBD1 (6 bases). The CDR3 region has the DNA TGCAGCGTTGGGCAGGGCTGGGACATGGGTTATGGCTATACCTTC. Protein: CSVGQGWDMGYGYTF.